Listed below are T cell receptor beta chains from one sample, sequenced in a study of CD8+CD57+ T cells in acquired aplastic anemia. TCRdb reanalysed the reads using MiXCR and keeps one entry per CDR3 protein. The top ten hold roughly 53% of the sample, which has 220,000 or so distinct CDR3 sequences, less than 75% seen once. Sequencing used sorted CD4+, CD8+, or CD8+CD57+ T cells (not recorded which) from PBMCs. The receptors come from a human donor with aplastic anemia. Both conserved end residues are part of each CDR3. A D gene is named only where the DNA matches it firmly.

length	V	D	J	CDR3
11	TRBV20-1	.	TRBJ2-3	CSAAGTDTQYF
13	TRBV5-5	TRBD1	TRBJ1-1	CASSRDRDTEAFF
13	TRBV5-4	.	TRBJ2-1	CASSPYTGNEQFF
15	TRBV12-3/TRBV12-4	.	TRBJ1-1	CASSLARPEHTEAFF
16	TRBV20-1	TRBD1	TRBJ1-5	CSAAHPGTGVGQPQHF
14	TRBV19	.	TRBJ2-7	CASSMGRPPGEQYF
13	TRBV20-1	TRBD1	TRBJ2-7	CSTFWGRGPEQYF
14	TRBV10-3	.	TRBJ2-7	CAISESGASYEQYF
15	TRBV19	.	TRBJ1-5	CASSIGRADNQPQHF
15	TRBV7-8	.	TRBJ2-1	CASSLVGDRYNEQFF
18	TRBV7-6	.	TRBJ1-1	CASSLEARAADLNTEAFF
17	TRBV27	TRBD1	TRBJ2-5	CASSLTGGALIQETQYF
16	TRBV12-3/TRBV12-4	.	TRBJ1-1	CASSPTGRGVNTEAFF
15	TRBV10-3	TRBD1	TRBJ2-7	CAISDRDRASGEQYF
15	TRBV2	.	TRBJ2-7	CASKGGTTASYEQYF
13	TRBV10-3	.	TRBJ2-7	CAITEDSAYEQYF
12	TRBV7-9	.	TRBJ1-6	CASSLGGGPLHF
13	TRBV19	.	TRBJ2-2	CASSMKYTGELFF
14	TRBV20-1	.	TRBJ2-7	CSARPSSRGYEQYF
12	TRBV20-1	.	TRBJ1-6	CSARKQTPPLHF
15	TRBV9	TRBD1	TRBJ1-1	CASSVGAGTGAEAFF
14	TRBV20-1	.	TRBJ1-6	CSAREGNGNSPLHF
15	TRBV10-3	TRBD2	TRBJ2-3	CAISEGRLATDTQYF
15	TRBV5-5	.	TRBJ1-1	CASSLEAGLNTEAFF
14	TRBV5-8	.	TRBJ2-5	CASSWGRGRETQYF
15	TRBV20-1	TRBD2	TRBJ2-3	CSAGLSGRLTDTQYF
11	TRBV20-1	.	TRBJ2-3	CSGTGTDTQYF
14	TRBV2	.	TRBJ1-1	CASSEWAMNTEAFF
15	TRBV7-9	.	TRBJ2-3	CASSSRTDQWYTQYF
17	TRBV7-6	.	TRBJ2-6	CASSLGEEGSGANVLTF
17	TRBV19	.	TRBJ1-5	CASEPGYTLNSNQPQHF
14	TRBV20-1	TRBD2	TRBJ2-7	CSAALAGGPYEQYF
13	TRBV10-1	.	TRBJ1-1	CASNEAANTEAFF
12	TRBV7-8	.	TRBJ2-7	CASSLVRHEQYF
14	TRBV20-1	TRBD1	TRBJ2-7	CSARPGQGRYEQYF
16	TRBV15	TRBD2	TRBJ2-7	CATSRDRGVGDLQQYF
13	TRBV29-1	TRBD1	TRBJ1-2	CSVGTGEDYGYTF
11	TRBV29-1	.	TRBJ2-7	CSVGASYEQYF
14	TRBV20-1	.	TRBJ2-3	CSARFVIGTDTQYF
15	TRBV14	.	TRBJ2-1	CASSQQQGKMGEQFF
16	TRBV6-1	.	TRBJ1-6	CASSYYTTRPGSPLHF
13	TRBV3-1	.	TRBJ2-7	CASSLIRGHEQYF
13	TRBV5-1	.	TRBJ2-1	CASSLDGGNEQFF
15	TRBV5-6	TRBD1	TRBJ2-7	CASSLQGQGHVVQYF
15	TRBV7-9	.	TRBJ2-7	CASSLDPSVSYEQYF